These 22 T cell receptor beta chains were all obtained from the same sample, sequenced in a study of blood T cell repertoires in COVID-19. Using immunoSEQ multiplex PCR, the repertoire was profiled, and TCRdb retains in-frame clones only, with some absent. This sample has about 280,000 clones, with approximately 91% found just once. Sequenced sample: peripheral blood. These receptors originate from a man in his fifties with acute or convalescent COVID-19.

The rearrangement links TRBV29-1 to TRBJ2-3; TRBD2 matches at 9 bases. Germline V gives CDR1 SQVTM, CDR2 ANQGSEA. The CDR3 runs 13 residues. V shed 2 bases and J 3 bases; nucleotides not matched to a gene: 0. The CDR3 DNA is TGCAGCGTTGAAAGCGGGGGGACAGATACGCAGTATTTT. Protein: CSVESGGTDTQYF.

This chain uses TRBV7-3 with TRBJ2-5; weak D call: TRBD2 (6 bases). Germline V lookup: CDR1 SGHTA, CDR2 FQGTGA. V lost 0 bases to trimming and J lost 4 bases, with 12 bases between them. The CDR3 is 15 amino acids. The CDR3 sequence: CASSLTPGLPETQYF. The DNA of the CDR3 is TGTGCCAGCAGCTTAACCCCGGGACTTCCAGAGACCCAGTACTTC.

V usage is TRBV30 and J usage is TRBJ1-1; D gene ambiguous. Germline assignment: CDR1 GTSNPN and CDR2 SVGIG (reference sequence). The CDR3 contains 14 residues. Trimming removed 4 bases from V and 1 base from J, with 13 bases in between. The CDR3 region has the DNA TGTGCCTGGACCCTGGGAGCCAGGAACACTGAAGCTTTCTTT. This sequence encodes CAWTLGARNTEAFF. Full variable domain (rest looked up from reference TRBV30 and TRBJ1-1): SQTIHQWPATLVQPVGSPLSLECTVEGTSNPNLYWYRQAAGRGLQLLFYSVGIGQISSEVPQNLSASRPQDRQFILSSKKLLLSDSGFYLCAWTLGARNTEAFFGQGTRLTVV.

This clone turned up a few times. The J gene is TRBJ1-1, the V gene TRBV10-3, with 8 bases identical to TRBD1. The CDR3 length is 15 residues. V was pared by 10 bases and J by 2 bases, with 12 bases of the junction left unmatched. CDR1 and CDR2 (germline): ENHRY, SYGVKD. The CDR3 spells CATLQPTGVNTEAFF. The CDR3 DNA is TGTGCCACCCTTCAACCGACAGGGGTAAACACTGAAGCTTTCTTT.

The chain links TRBV18 to TRBJ1-2; D is undetermined. Germline assignment: CDR1 KGHSH and CDR2 LQKENI. The CDR3 runs to 15 residues. Trimming left V 1 base short and J 3 bases short, with 12 bases between. The CDR3 nucleotides are TGTGCCAGCTCACCACAGGTTAATCGGGACTATGGCTACACCTTC. This sequence encodes CASSPQVNRDYGYTF.

The V gene is TRBV14, the J gene TRBJ1-3, with D possibly matching TRBD1 (5 bases). This CDR3 is 13 amino acids long. CDR1 and CDR2 from the germline V gene are SGHDN and FVKESK. Trimming stripped 11 bases from V and 8 bases from J, with 19 bases between. The CDR3 DNA reads TGTGCCGGGCGACAGAGCAGGAAATACACCATATATTTT. As protein: CAGRQSRKYTIYF.

The V gene is TRBV6-1, the J gene TRBJ1-1; a weak D match, TRBD1 (6 bases). V lost 0 bases to trimming and J lost 1 base, with 12 bases between them. CDR1 is MNHNS and CDR2 is SASEGT in the germline V gene. The CDR3 contains 16 residues. DNA of the CDR3: TGTGCCAGCAGTGAAGCGCTTCGACAGGCGAACACTGAAGCTTTCTTT. Translation gives CASSEALRQANTEAFF.

The J gene is TRBJ2-2, the V gene TRBV5-1; the match to TRBD2 covers 12 bases. There are 16 residues in the CDR3. V dropped 7 bases and J dropped 0; count of bases not matched to a gene: 4. Germline V gene lookup returns CDR1 SGHRS and CDR2 YFSETQ. CDR3 nucleotide sequence: TGCGCCAGCGAGGGACTAGCGGGCTCGAACACCGGGGAGCTGTTTTTT. Its translation: CASEGLAGSNTGELFF.

The chain carries TRBV11-2 and TRBJ2-7; 10 bases agree with TRBD2. The CDR3 covers 18 residues. The V gene's germline CDR1 is SGHAT and CDR2 FQNNGV. V dropped 2 bases and J dropped 0; count of bases not matched to a gene: 10. CDR3 residues: CASSLFPLAGVLSYEQYF. The CDR3 nucleotides read TGTGCCAGCAGCTTATTTCCCCTAGCGGGGGTTCTCTCCTACGAGCAGTACTTC.

In nucleotides, the CDR3 is TGTGCCAGCAGCTTGGCCCCAGCGGGCGACTACTACGAGCAGTACTTC. It yields the protein CASSLAPAGDYYEQYF. The chain carries TRBV5-5 and TRBJ2-7; a possible D gene is TRBD2 (6 bases). Germline V CDR1 and CDR2: SGHKS, YYEKEE (reference sequence). CDR3 length: 16 residues. Trimming took 0 bases from V and 3 from J, leaving 16 bases between them.

This clone was counted between two and nine times. This chain links TRBV29-1 with TRBJ2-3, with 11 positions matching TRBD2. This CDR3 has 15 amino acids. With V trimmed by 6 bases and J by 4 bases, 9 bases remained unmatched. The germline V gene has CDR1 SQVTM and CDR2 ANQGSEA. The chain's CDR3 is CSVDQLAGDPDTQYF. CDR3 sequence (DNA): TGCAGCGTGGACCAACTAGCGGGGGACCCAGATACGCAGTATTTT.

The chain employs TRBV30 and TRBJ2-7; 7 bases are shared with TRBD1. With V trimmed by 0 bases and J by 2 bases, 7 bases remained unmatched. Germline CDR1 and CDR2: GTSNPN and SVGIG (reference sequence). CDR3 length: 15 amino acids. This CDR3 reads CAWSVHGTATYEQYF. The CDR3, as DNA: TGTGCCTGGAGTGTACATGGGACAGCAACCTACGAGCAGTACTTC.

The chain couples TRBV25-1 to TRBJ2-3; 10 bases align to TRBD2. This CDR3 is 16 amino acids long. V dropped 1 base and J dropped 4; count of bases not matched to a gene: 5. Germline V gene lookup returns CDR1 MGHDK and CDR2 SYGVNS. CDR3 amino acids: CASSELASGGADTQYF. In DNA form, the CDR3 reads TGTGCCAGCAGTGAATTGGCTAGCGGGGGCGCAGATACGCAGTATTTT. The entire variable domain, with the rest obtained from reference TRBV25-1 and TRBJ2-3, is as follows: EADIYQTPRYLVIGTGKKITLECSQTMGHDKMYWYQQDPGMELHLIHYSYGVNSTEKGDLSSESTVSRIRTEHFPLTLESARPSHTSQYLCASSELASGGADTQYFGPGTRLTVL.

V and J are TRBV18 and TRBJ2-2; 12 positions agree with TRBD2. V lost 0 bases and J lost 5; bases outside the gene matches: 1. The CDR3 runs to 16 residues. The germline gives CDR1 KGHSH, CDR2 LQKENI. CDR3 loop: CASSPPTSGGTGELFF. The DNA for the CDR3 is TGTGCCAGCTCACCACCAACTAGCGGGGGGACCGGGGAGCTGTTTTTT. Variable domain in full (rest from reference TRBV18 and TRBJ2-2): NAGVMQNPRHLVRRRGQEARLRCSPMKGHSHVYWYRQLPEEGLKFMVYLQKENIIDESGMPKERFSAEFPKEGPSILRIQQVVRGDSAAYFCASSPPTSGGTGELFFGEGSRLTVL.

Ten or more counts support this clone. This chain links TRBV15 with TRBJ2-3, with a tentative D call TRBD1 (5 bases). This CDR3 has 16 residues. V was pared by 0 bases and J by 2 bases, with 12 bases between. Germline CDR1 LNHNV, CDR2 YYDKDF (reference sequence). The CDR3 DNA follows: TGTGCCACCAGCAGAGATGACGGCGGACACACAGATACGCAGTATTTT. It codes for CATSRDDGGHTDTQYF.

This rearrangement joins TRBV25-1 to TRBJ1-4; 7 nucleotides agree with TRBD1. The CDR3 contains 17 residues. From germline, CDR1 is MGHDK and CDR2 SYGVNS. V gave up 3 bases and J gave up 0 bases; unmatched junction bases: 7. CDR3 sequence reads: CASSETGIIATNEKLFF. CDR3 coding DNA: TGTGCCAGCAGTGAGACAGGGATAATTGCAACTAATGAAAAACTGTTTTTT.

In its sample, this clone was seen once. This sequence joins TRBV5-6 and TRBJ2-1; TRBD1 agrees at 9 bases. Germline CDR1 SGHDT, CDR2 YYEEEE. This CDR3 is built from 15 residues. V lost 4 bases and J lost 12; bases outside the gene matches: 14. The CDR3 DNA is TGTGCCAGCAGCCCCGAACGGACAGGGGCAGCCGTGCAGTTCTTC. Translation gives CASSPERTGAAVQFF.

This rearrangement joins TRBV5-5 to TRBJ1-2; D unresolved. V gave up 0 bases and J gave up 14 bases, with 17 bases separating them. Germline V gene data show CDR1 as SGHKS and CDR2 as YYEKEE (reference sequence). The CDR3 extends over 13 amino acids. CDR3 region: CASSLADNGLRTF. The CDR3 DNA reads TGTGCCAGCAGCTTGGCAGACAACGGACTTAGAACCTTC.

The V and J genes are TRBV3-1 (or the pseudogene TRBV3-2) and TRBJ1-2; maybe TRBD1 (6 bases). From germline, CDR1 is LGHDT and CDR2 YNNKEL (reference sequence). This CDR3 spans 13 amino acids. The ends were cut back, 4 bases at V and 7 bases at J, with 13 bases in the middle. The CDR3 coding sequence is TGTGCCAGCAGCCGCCCGACAGGCTCTGGCTACACCTTC. Protein: CASSRPTGSGYTF.

The chain carries TRBV27 and TRBJ1-4; a possible D gene is TRBD1 (5 bases). In germline, CDR1 is MNHEY, CDR2 SMNVEV (reference sequence). Deletions cut 4 bases from V and 0 bases from J, with 12 bases between. The CDR3 contains 16 residues. CDR3 sequence: CASSSVGGATNEKLFF. The CDR3 DNA sequence: TGTGCCAGCAGTTCTGTGGGGGGTGCAACTAATGAAAAACTGTTTTTT.

V gene TRBV9 combines with J gene TRBJ1-2; the D is unclear. Germline values: CDR1 SGDLS, CDR2 YYNGEE. The CDR3 is 15 residues long. The V end lost 0 bases, the J end lost 2 bases, and 11 bases lay between the germline ends. The CDR3 DNA reads as TGTGCCAGCAGCGTAGGTCCCACAGTCAACTATGGCTACACCTTC. This translates into CASSVGPTVNYGYTF.

The CDR3 DNA is TGCGCCAGCAGTGAGTCCCCCCCGGGCGGGGGGAGTCAGTTCTTC. Protein sequence: CASSESPPGGGSQFF. The chain employs TRBV10-1 and TRBJ2-1; 8 bases are shared with TRBD2. This CDR3 comprises 15 residues. The germline V gene has CDR1 WNHNN and CDR2 SYGVQD (reference sequence). V lost 0 bases to trimming and J lost 13 bases; unmatched junction nucleotides: 11.